This T cell receptor (beta chain) stems from a study of control samples from healthy donors and cancer patients. Method: immunoSEQ multiplex PCR; TCRdb's copy keeps in-frame clones and lacks some. The data hold about 190,000 clones, with 90% to 95% observed a single time. CDR1 and CDR2 from the germline V gene are MNHEY and SVGAGI. J gave up 9 bases and V 2 bases, and 10 bases lay outside the gene matches. CDR3 length: 16 amino acids. The clonotype comes from a man aged 25 to 45 in good health. The chain is built from TRBV6-5 and TRBJ1-6, with 7 bases fitting TRBD1. The sample taken for sequencing was blood. Here the CDR3 reads CASSYTDRDTSSPLHF. DNA for the CDR3: TGTGCCAGCAGTTACACCGACAGGGATACGAGTTCACCCCTCCACTTT.